The rows below give T cell receptor beta chains drawn from one sample of a study of shared clonotypes between healthy human individuals. The table came from immunoSEQ multiplex PCR; TCRdb's copy has only in-frame clones and leaves some out. The sample shows some 2,500,000 clones, under 95% of them seen only once. The specimen was naive CD4+ T cells from PBMCs. The receptor set was obtained from a man in his late teens or twenties in good health. Some clones in this sample may be carry-over from other donors' samples. Each CDR3 is given without its conserved first and last residue.

TRBV28	ASSLEESYEQY
TRBV2	ASKTGPYNEQF
TRBV7-3	ASSPLLAGGRATDTQY
TRBV11-2	ASSLEGTRAPIGTEAF
TRBV19	ASRLLTGRGQPQH
TRBV28	ASRTHVARQETQY
TRBV29-1	SVARTGVDYEQY
TRBV5-1	ASSGGDSLNTEAF
TRBV14	ASSPILGQGKGNEKLF
TRBV15	ATSARGGRALDTQY
TRBV5-1	ASSHGLAQETQY
TRBV29-1	SAVGGGQETQY
TRBV15	ATSPRPLGLSTDTQY
TRBV5-1	ASSLAATAIYEQY
TRBV7-2	ASSLDRNKETQY